This T cell receptor (beta chain) was sequenced during a study of blood T cell repertoires in COVID-19. Under the authors' procedure: The assay estimated nucleated cells by amplifying reference gene primers. Sequencing was performed with immunoSEQ multiplex PCR; in TCRdb, only in-frame clones are kept and a portion is missing. Clonal size and the V and J genes are those of that table, whereas D and trimming came from the DNA. The top ten hold approximately 2.4% of the sample, which has around 300,000 clones, about 85% seen once. This CDR3 comprises 15 residues. Trimming at V came to 5 bases and at J to 6 bases, leaving 6 bases not matched to a gene. Per the germline V gene, CDR1 is SGHAT and CDR2 is FQNNGV.

V and J are TRBV11-2 and TRBJ1-6, with TRBD1 matching over 8 bases. Material for sequencing was peripheral blood. The TCR comes from a man aged 18 to 29 with active or convalescent COVID-19. CDR3 amino acids: CASSMTGALNSPLHF. The CDR3 DNA reads as TGTGCCAGCAGCATGACAGGGGCTCTTAATTCACCCCTCCACTTT.